The 29 T cell receptor beta chains below come from one sample, sequenced in a study of neurological immune-mediated disorders (dated by TCRdb to between 2018 and 2021). Sample time point, as interpreted from the label and publication: longitudinal time-point 3. The library was produced with 5' RACE. Sequenced on an Illumina HiSeq 2500. In TCRdb, the public reads were trimmed at Q25 with fastp and aligned with MiXCR, with productive beta chains retained. Each CDR3 protein appears once, grouped with its most common genes and DNA. This sample gives around 49,000 distinct CDR3 sequences in total; about an eighth of them show up just once. The ten largest clones represent approximately 10% of the sample. Sequenced sample: PBMCs. Source of these receptors: a male donor with HTLV-1-associated myelopathy (HAM/TSP).

In its sample, this clonotype was seen a few times. The rearrangement joins TRBV3-1 to TRBJ2-1, with a tentative D call TRBD1 (5 bases). Germline V gene sequence: CDR1 LGHDT, CDR2 YNNKEL (reference sequence). The CDR3 length is 13 residues. Trimming pared 0 bases from V and 13 bases from J, leaving 13 bases between. DNA for the CDR3: TGTGCCAGCAGCCAAGATTGGGCAGGGAAACAGTTCTTC. It yields the protein CASSQDWAGKQFF.

This clonotype occurred many times. The J gene is TRBJ2-2, the V gene TRBV15; D gene uncertain. The CDR3 has 12 residues. Germline CDR1 LNHNV, CDR2 YYDKDF (reference sequence). The germline V and J ends were trimmed by 3 bases and 5 bases, with 4 bases remaining between them. DNA of the CDR3: TGTGCCACCAGCAGGGATACCGGGGAGCTGTTTTTT. Translation gives CATSRDTGELFF.

This clonotype was recorded many times. This chain joins TRBV5-1 and TRBJ2-2; maybe TRBD2 (5 bases). The CDR3 spans 15 residues. Germline CDR1 SGHRS, CDR2 YFSETQ. V was shortened by 0 bases and J by 1 base, with 7 bases between the two germline ends. The CDR3 loop is CASSLARGNTGELFF. CDR3 coding DNA: TGCGCCAGCAGCTTGGCACGGGGGAACACCGGGGAGCTGTTTTTT.

This clonotype was observed many times. The rearrangement uses TRBV7-2 and TRBJ1-1; unclear D gene. Germline V CDR1 and CDR2: SGHTA, FQGNSA. V gave up 5 bases and J gave up 0 bases, with 10 bases separating them. This CDR3 comprises 14 residues. The CDR3 loop is CASSQLLLNTEAFF. The CDR3 nucleotides read TGTGCCAGCAGCCAATTGCTCCTGAACACTGAAGCTTTCTTT.

This sequence joins TRBV5-5 and TRBJ1-3; no clear D gene. V was clipped by 3 bases and J by 16 bases, with 20 bases between them. The CDR3 spans 13 residues. Looked up from germline, CDR1 is SGHKS and CDR2 is YYEKEE (reference sequence). As DNA, the CDR3 is TGTGCCAGCAGCTCATATCTACCGGGTATCACTTATTTT. It encodes CASSSYLPGITYF.

There are many counts of this clonotype. The genes are TRBV5-1 and TRBJ2-2; D gene unclear. V was cut by 5 bases and J by 0 bases, with 8 bases left in between. The CDR3 loop spans 14 amino acids. Germline loops: CDR1 SGHRS, CDR2 YFSETQ. CDR3 bases: TGCGCCAGCAGGGGTCCATCGAACACCGGGGAGCTGTTTTTT. Translated: CASRGPSNTGELFF. Filled out from reference TRBV5-1 and TRBJ2-2, the complete variable domain reads KAGVTQTPRYLIKTRGQQVTLSCSPISGHRSVSWYQQTPGQGLQFLFEYFSETQRNKGNFPGRFSGRQFSNSRSEMNVSTLELGDSALYLCASRGPSNTGELFFGEGSRLTVL.

Many counts were recorded for this clonotype. CDR3 region: CASSLNEYTQYF. As DNA, the CDR3 is TGCGCCAGCAGCTTGAATGAGTATACGCAGTATTTT. The chain combines TRBV5-1 with TRBJ2-3; D gene uncertain. The V end lost 1 base, the J end lost 7 bases, and 7 bases lay between the germline ends. Germline CDR1 is SGHRS and CDR2 is YFSETQ. The CDR3 has 12 amino acids.

Within the sample, this clonotype is large (0.1 to 1%). The chain carries TRBV7-2 and TRBJ1-5; the D is unclear. The CDR3 is 13 residues long. Germline V gives CDR1 SGHTA, CDR2 FQGNSA. Trimming removed 1 base at V and 6 bases at J, with 7 bases between. Here the CDR3 reads CASSLDNAQPQHF. CDR3 nucleotide sequence: TGTGCCAGCAGCTTAGACAATGCTCAGCCCCAGCATTTT.

This clonotype was seen ten or more times. The chain recombines TRBV7-2 with TRBJ1-2; D perhaps matches TRBD1 (5 bases). The CDR3 totals 14 residues. Germline V CDR1 and CDR2: SGHTA, FQGNSA. V gave up 4 bases and J gave up 8 bases, with 17 bases separating them. This CDR3 is CASSSVGGIGGYTF. In nucleotides, the CDR3 is TGTGCCAGCAGCTCCGTTGGGGGGATAGGAGGCTACACCTTC.

Ten or more counts support this clonotype. This sequence joins TRBV5-1 and TRBJ1-3, with D maybe TRBD1 (5 bases). The V end lost 4 bases, the J end lost 6 bases, and 14 bases lay between the germline ends. Germline V gene lookup returns CDR1 SGHRS and CDR2 YFSETQ. The CDR3 sequence is 14 residues long. CDR3 in amino acids: CASSVSGKANTIYF. Here the CDR3 DNA reads TGCGCCAGCAGCGTATCAGGGAAGGCAAACACCATATATTTT.

The sample holds many counts of this clonotype. The V call is TRBV28, the J call TRBJ1-5, with TRBD1 identical over 9 bases. The junction had 5 bases not matched to a gene; V was cut back by 5 bases and J by 9 bases. The CDR3 is 13 residues long. Germline CDR1 is MDHEN and CDR2 is SYDVKM. CDR3 region: CASSRDRERPQHF. As DNA, the CDR3 is TGTGCCAGCAGTCGGGACAGGGAGAGGCCCCAGCATTTT.

The rearrangement uses TRBV18 and TRBJ1-2; D uncertain. V lost 0 bases to trimming and J lost 2 bases, with 10 bases between them. CDR1 and CDR2 (germline): KGHSH, LQKENI. There are 15 residues in the CDR3. CDR3 amino acids: CASSPPFAGNYGYTF. The CDR3 DNA sequence: TGTGCCAGCTCACCACCGTTCGCAGGAAACTATGGCTACACCTTC. The full variable domain, with the rest looked up from reference TRBV18 and TRBJ1-2, is NAGVMQNPRHLVRRRGQEARLRCSPMKGHSHVYWYRQLPEEGLKFMVYLQKENIIDESGMPKERFSAEFPKEGPSILRIQQVVRGDSAAYFCASSPPFAGNYGYTFGSGTRLTVV.

This clonotype was picked up many times. This chain connects TRBV4-3 to TRBJ1-5; D gene ambiguous. V lost 3 bases, J lost 0 bases, and 9 bases lay in between. The CDR3 consists of 15 residues. CDR1 and CDR2 from the germline V gene are LGHNA and YSLEER. CDR3 residues: CASSHGRDSNQPQHF. CDR3 in DNA: TGCGCCAGCAGCCACGGGAGGGATAGCAATCAGCCCCAGCATTTT.

This chain joins TRBV18 and TRBJ2-3, with D tentatively TRBD2 (5 bases). The V and J ends lost 5 bases and 3 bases respectively, with 12 bases between them. The CDR3 runs to 14 residues. The germline V gene has CDR1 KGHSH and CDR2 LQKENI. This CDR3 reads CASSESTRTDTQYF. Here the CDR3 DNA reads TGTGCCAGCTCAGAGAGTACTAGAACAGATACGCAGTATTTT.

This clonotype has at least ten counts. This sequence joins TRBV20-1 and TRBJ2-3, with D uncertain. The CDR3 totals 17 residues. V was trimmed by 0 bases and J by 4 bases, leaving 20 bases between them. Germline assignment: CDR1 DFQATT and CDR2 SNEGSKA (reference sequence). The CDR3 bases are TGCAGTGCTAGAGAGGAAGTGTCCGCCGCAACTCCAGATACGCAGTATTTT. It translates to CSAREEVSAATPDTQYF.

This clonotype showed up many times. This chain links TRBV5-5 with TRBJ2-7, with D uncertain. There are 14 residues in the CDR3. V lost 4 bases and J lost 5, with 16 bases in between. Looked up from germline, CDR1 is SGHKS and CDR2 is YYEKEE (reference sequence). The CDR3 protein is CASSEASYEDEQYF. The CDR3 region has the DNA TGTGCCAGCAGCGAGGCGAGTTATGAGGACGAGCAGTACTTC. The whole variable domain, filled in from reference TRBV5-5 and TRBJ2-7, reads DAGVTQSPTHLIKTRGQQVTLRCSPISGHKSVSWYQQVLGQGPQFIFQYYEKEERGRGNFPDRFSARQFPNYSSELNVNALLLGDSALYLCASSEASYEDEQYFGPGTRLTVT.

This clonotype was picked up many times. This sequence joins TRBV20-1 and TRBJ1-1; D uncertain. The germline V gene has CDR1 DFQATT and CDR2 SNEGSKA (reference sequence). This CDR3 is 15 amino acids long. The V gene lost 4 bases and the J gene lost 2 bases, with 17 bases spanning the gap. The DNA for the CDR3 is TGCAGTGCTACTAAAGTCGGGTCCTACAACACTGAAGCTTTCTTT. Protein: CSATKVGSYNTEAFF.

Ten or more counts support this clonotype. V and J are TRBV20-1 and TRBJ1-2; 7 bases align to TRBD1. The CDR3 consists of 14 residues. Germline assignment: CDR1 DFQATT and CDR2 SNEGSKA (reference sequence). The V and J ends lost 1 base and 0 bases, in that order; junction bases with no gene match: 2. CDR3 sequence: CSARGQGANYGYTF. Written as DNA, the CDR3 is TGCAGTGCTAGAGGGCAGGGGGCTAACTATGGCTACACCTTC.

DNA for the CDR3: TGCGCCAGCCGGACTAGCGGGGGGGCAGGCTACAATGAGCAGTTCTTC. It is translated as CASRTSGGAGYNEQFF. The V and J genes are TRBV5-1 and TRBJ2-1, with 15 bases identical to TRBD2. V shed 7 bases and J 3 bases; nucleotides not matched to a gene: 5. Germline V lookup: CDR1 SGHRS, CDR2 YFSETQ. The CDR3 extends over 16 amino acids.

This clonotype was counted only a few times. The chain has TRBV7-2 and TRBJ2-5; 11 bases agree with TRBD2. The J segment lost 3 bases and the V segment lost 6 bases, leaving 15 bases of the junction unmatched. This CDR3 contains 18 residues. Germline CDR1 and CDR2: SGHTA and FQGNSA. CDR3 sequence (DNA): TGTGCCAGCAGTCGGGACGGGGTAGCGGGGGGGCGGGAAGAGACCCAGTACTTC. This codes for CASSRDGVAGGREETQYF.

With respect to this clonotype: This may come from a read error, since a much larger clone is one base off. This chain joins TRBV6-5 and TRBJ1-1; the match to TRBD1 covers 11 bases. Germline CDR1 and CDR2: MNHEY and SVGAGI. The CDR3 sequence is 16 residues long. The CDR3 loop reads CARSSRDRGLNTEAFF. DNA for the CDR3: TGTGCCCGCAGTTCCCGGGACAGGGGGTTGAACACTGAAGCTTTCTTT.

V gene TRBV5-1 combines with J gene TRBJ2-1, with D tentatively TRBD1 (5 bases). CDR1 and CDR2 (germline): SGHRS, YFSETQ. CDR3 length equals 13 residues. V was cut by 0 bases and J by 7 bases, with 8 bases left in between. DNA of the CDR3: TGCGCCAGCAGCTTGGATAACAGGAATGAGCAGTTCTTC. It yields the protein CASSLDNRNEQFF.

This clonotype has a count of ten or more. The chain carries TRBV5-1 and TRBJ2-4, with TRBD2 matching 11 bases. The germline V gene has CDR1 SGHRS and CDR2 YFSETQ. This CDR3 spans 15 amino acids. V lost 0 bases, J lost 12 bases, and 8 bases stayed unmatched. This chain's CDR3 is CASSLELAGDFSQYF. The CDR3 DNA is TGCGCCAGCAGCTTGGAACTAGCGGGGGATTTCAGTCAGTACTTC.

This clonotype was recorded many times. V and J are TRBV9 and TRBJ1-5; a weak D match, TRBD1 (5 bases). The CDR3 covers 13 residues. The germline V gene encodes CDR1 SGDLS and CDR2 YYNGEE. V gave up 3 bases and J gave up 5 bases, with 9 bases separating them. This CDR3 is CASSGDSYQPQHF. The CDR3 coding sequence is TGTGCCAGCAGCGGTGACAGCTATCAGCCCCAGCATTTT.

Ten or more counts support this clonotype. The chain couples TRBV7-2 to TRBJ1-6, with D unclear. The CDR3 contains 12 residues. Trimming shortened V by 1 base and J by 10 bases, and 5 bases separated the two germline ends. Looked up from germline, CDR1 is SGHTA and CDR2 is FQGNSA. CDR3 amino acids: CASSLVPSPLHF. The CDR3 DNA is TGTGCCAGCAGCTTAGTTCCCTCACCCCTCCACTTT.

This clonotype occurred many times. The junction shows a germline mismatch at one end, possibly a read error. The rearrangement links TRBV7-9 to TRBJ2-3, with 9 bases identical to TRBD2. Germline assignment: CDR1 SEHNR and CDR2 FQNEAQ (reference sequence). CDR3 length equals 15 residues. The CDR3 region has the DNA TGTGCCAGCAGCCTAGCCGCGGGGGGGGCAGATACGCAGTATTTT. This codes for CASSLAAGGADTQYF.

The sample holds many counts of this clonotype. The V and J genes are TRBV7-9 and TRBJ2-1; weak D call: TRBD1 (5 bases). The germline V and J ends were trimmed by 1 base and 7 bases, with 8 bases remaining between them. The CDR3 consists of 13 residues. Germline values: CDR1 SEHNR, CDR2 FQNEAQ (reference sequence). The CDR3 spells CASSLDRTNEQFF. The CDR3, as DNA: TGTGCCAGCAGCTTAGACAGGACGAATGAGCAGTTCTTC.

This clonotype was observed at least ten times. The chain is built from TRBV7-2 and TRBJ2-1; 9 bases line up with TRBD1. The CDR3 is 16 residues long. Germline V gives CDR1 SGHTA, CDR2 FQGNSA. V was clipped by 6 bases and J by 3 bases; unmatched bases: 9. The chain's CDR3 is CASSLETGGFYNEQFF. CDR3 DNA sequence: TGTGCCAGCAGTCTCGAGACAGGGGGATTCTACAATGAGCAGTTCTTC.

The rearrangement joins TRBV7-2 to TRBJ1-1; 7 nucleotides match TRBD1. J was trimmed by 1 base and V by 4 bases; bases with no gene match: 9. The CDR3 runs to 16 residues. Germline V gives CDR1 SGHTA, CDR2 FQGNSA. The CDR3 coding sequence is TGTGCCAGCAGCTCCGAAGGGACAGTATCGAACACTGAAGCTTTCTTT. Protein: CASSSEGTVSNTEAFF.